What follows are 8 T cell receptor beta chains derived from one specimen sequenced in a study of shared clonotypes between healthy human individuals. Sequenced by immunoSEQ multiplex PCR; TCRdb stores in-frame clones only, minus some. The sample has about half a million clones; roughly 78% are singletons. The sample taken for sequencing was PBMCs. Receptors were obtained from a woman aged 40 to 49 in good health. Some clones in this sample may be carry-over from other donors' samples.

Written as DNA, the CDR3 is TGCGCCAGCAGCTATGACAGCACAAGCTATGGCTACACCTTC. It encodes CASSYDSTSYGYTF. This sequence joins TRBV5-1 and TRBJ1-2; weak D call: TRBD1 (5 bases). Germline CDR1 SGHRS, CDR2 YFSETQ. CDR3 length equals 14 residues. Trimming pared 3 bases from V and 4 bases from J, leaving 13 bases between.

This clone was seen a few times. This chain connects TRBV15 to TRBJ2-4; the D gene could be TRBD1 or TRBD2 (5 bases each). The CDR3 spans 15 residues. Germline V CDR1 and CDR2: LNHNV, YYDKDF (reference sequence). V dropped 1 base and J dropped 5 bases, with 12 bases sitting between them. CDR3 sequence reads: CATSRGGTAENIQYF. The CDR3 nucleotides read TGTGCCACCAGCAGAGGAGGGACCGCCGAAAACATTCAGTACTTC.

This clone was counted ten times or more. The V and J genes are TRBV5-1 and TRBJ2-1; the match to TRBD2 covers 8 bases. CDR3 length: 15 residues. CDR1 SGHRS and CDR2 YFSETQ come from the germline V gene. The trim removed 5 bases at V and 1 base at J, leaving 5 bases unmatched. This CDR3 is CASSREGGSYNEQFF. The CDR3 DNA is TGCGCCAGCAGTCGGGAGGGAGGATCCTACAATGAGCAGTTCTTC.

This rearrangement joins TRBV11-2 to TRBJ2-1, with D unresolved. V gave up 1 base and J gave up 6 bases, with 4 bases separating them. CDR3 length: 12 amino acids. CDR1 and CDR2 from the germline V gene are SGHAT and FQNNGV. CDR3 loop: CASSLGFNEQFF. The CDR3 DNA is TGTGCCAGCAGCTTAGGCTTCAATGAGCAGTTCTTC.

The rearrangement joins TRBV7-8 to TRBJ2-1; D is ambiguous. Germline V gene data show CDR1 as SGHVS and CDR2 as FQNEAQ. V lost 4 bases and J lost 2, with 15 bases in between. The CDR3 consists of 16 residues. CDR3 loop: CASSWGSGETYNEQFF. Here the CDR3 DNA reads TGTGCCAGCAGCTGGGGTTCTGGCGAGACCTACAATGAGCAGTTCTTC.

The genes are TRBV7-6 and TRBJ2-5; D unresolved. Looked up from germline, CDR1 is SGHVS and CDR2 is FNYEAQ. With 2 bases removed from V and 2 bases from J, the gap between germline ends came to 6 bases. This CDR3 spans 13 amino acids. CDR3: CASSLSKQETQYF. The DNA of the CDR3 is TGTGCCAGCAGCTTATCAAAACAAGAGACCCAGTACTTC.

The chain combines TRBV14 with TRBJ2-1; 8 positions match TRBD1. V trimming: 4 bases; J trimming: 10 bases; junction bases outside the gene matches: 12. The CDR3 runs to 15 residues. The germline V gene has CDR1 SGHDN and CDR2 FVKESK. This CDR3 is CASSLGGSNRGEQFF. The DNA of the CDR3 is TGTGCCAGCAGCCTCGGGGGATCGAACAGGGGGGAGCAGTTCTTC.

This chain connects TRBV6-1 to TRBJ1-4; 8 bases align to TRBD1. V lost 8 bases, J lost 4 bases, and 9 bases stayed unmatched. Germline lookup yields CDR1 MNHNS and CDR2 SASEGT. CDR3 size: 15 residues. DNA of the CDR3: TGTGCCAGCTCGGTCGGACAGGGTGGTAATGAAAAACTGTTTTTT. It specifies CASSVGQGGNEKLFF.